Only a few counts were recorded for the clone carrying this T cell receptor beta chain. Its antigen remains unidentified. Patients were aged 18 to 65, had disease duration under 2 months, and had newly diagnosed hyperthyroidism. Uncontrolled infection, other autoimmune disease, pregnancy or lactation led to exclusion. Thyroid ultrasound, orbital computed tomography, clinical symptoms, and serum thyroxine and TRAb underpinned diagnoses. Trimming removed 5 bases from V and 5 bases from J, with 16 bases in between. This CDR3 region has 14 residues. Germline CDR1 KGHSH, CDR2 LQKENI. Amplification targeted TCR beta CDR3 regions from RNA transcripts. First-round RT-PCR with HTBI primers amplified the TCR CDR3 region. TCRdb redid the calling of the multiplex PCR reads with MiXCR, one entry per CDR3 protein. The profile covers around 200,000 distinct CDR3 sequences, with about 16% appearing a single time and roughly 44% taken by the ten largest.

The entry originates in a study of T cells in Graves' hyperthyroidism and ophthalmopathy. Whole-study findings and limits: Among clonotypes expanded in thyroid above 0.001, most were also found in blood.

This sequence was found in a man aged 40-49 years with Graves' hyperthyroidism. The source material was blood. The chain joins TRBV18 to TRBJ2-7; the D gene is possibly TRBD2 (5 bases). The chain's CDR3 is CASSFSSRRHEQYF. The CDR3 nucleotides read TGTGCCAGCTCATTCTCTAGCAGACGCCACGAGCAGTACTTC.